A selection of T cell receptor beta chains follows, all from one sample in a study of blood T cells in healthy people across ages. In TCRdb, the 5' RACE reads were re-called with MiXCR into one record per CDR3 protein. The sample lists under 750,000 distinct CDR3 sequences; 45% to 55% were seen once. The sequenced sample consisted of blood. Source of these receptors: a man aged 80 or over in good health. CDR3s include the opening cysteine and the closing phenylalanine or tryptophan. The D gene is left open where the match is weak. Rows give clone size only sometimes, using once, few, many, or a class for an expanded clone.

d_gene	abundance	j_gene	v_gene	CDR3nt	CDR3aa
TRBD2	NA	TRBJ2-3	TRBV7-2	TGTGTCGGCAGCGCTGGACTAGCAACAGATACGCAGTATTTT	CVGSAGLATDTQYF
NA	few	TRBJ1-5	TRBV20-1	TGCAGTGCTCCAACAGGGATAAATCAGCCCCAGCATTTT	CSAPTGINQPQHF
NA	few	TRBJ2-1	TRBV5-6	TGTGCCAGCAGCCCCGAGGGGCTAGCTGATGAGCAGTTCTTC	CASSPEGLADEQFF
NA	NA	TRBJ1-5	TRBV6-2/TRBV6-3	TGTGCCAGCAGTTTATCTATCCAGCCCCAGCATTTT	CASSLSIQPQHF
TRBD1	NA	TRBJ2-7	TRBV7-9	TGTGCCAGCAGCTTAGGAAGGGGGACAGGGTCGTACGAGCAGTACTTC	CASSLGRGTGSYEQYF
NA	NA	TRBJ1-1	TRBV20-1	TGCAGTGCTAGAGTAGGGATCACTGAAGCTTTCTTT	CSARVGITEAFF
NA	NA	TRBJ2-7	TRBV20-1	TGCAGTGCCCGGTTGACAGGCCGGGTCGAGCAGTACTTC	CSARLTGRVEQYF
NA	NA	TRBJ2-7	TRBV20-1	TGCAGTGCTGCCCGCGGGACCTCTTCCTACGAGCAGTACTTC	CSAARGTSSYEQYF
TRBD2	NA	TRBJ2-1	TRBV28	TGTGCCAGCTTTCCTAGCGGCACCTACAATGAGCAGTTCTTC	CASFPSGTYNEQFF
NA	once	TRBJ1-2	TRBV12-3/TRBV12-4	TGTGCCAGCAGTTTCCACAGGGCTGGCTACACCTTC	CASSFHRAGYTF
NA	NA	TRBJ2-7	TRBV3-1	TGTGCCAGCAGTCGAACAAGTTCTCCCTACGAGCAGTACTTC	CASSRTSSPYEQYF
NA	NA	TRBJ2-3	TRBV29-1	TGCAGCGCCGAAAACACAGATACGCAGTATTTT	CSAENTDTQYF
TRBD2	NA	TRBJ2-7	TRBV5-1	TGCGCCAGCAGTCCAATAGCGGGGGAATCCTACGAGCAGTACTTC	CASSPIAGESYEQYF
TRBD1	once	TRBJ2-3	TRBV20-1	TGCAGTGCTCGAAGGGACAGGGGGGGGGATACGCAGTATTTT	CSARRDRGGDTQYF
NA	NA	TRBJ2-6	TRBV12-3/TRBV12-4	TGTGCCAGCAGTTCCAGCCCAGGGGCCAACGTCCTGACTTTC	CASSSSPGANVLTF
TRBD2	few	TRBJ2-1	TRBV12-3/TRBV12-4	TGTGCCAGCAGTTTGAGGCGGGGGGGCTCCAATGAGCAGTTCTTC	CASSLRRGGSNEQFF
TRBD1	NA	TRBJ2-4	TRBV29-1	TGCAGCGTCTATACCGGGACAGTGACGTACTTC	CSVYTGTVTYF
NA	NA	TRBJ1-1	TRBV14	TGTGCCAGCAGCCAGAGCAGGAACACTGAAGCTTTCTTT	CASSQSRNTEAFF
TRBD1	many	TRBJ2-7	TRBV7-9	TGTGCCAGCAGCCGAGCACGGTCAGGGGGATCGTTGGGCTACGAGCAGTACTTC	CASSRARSGGSLGYEQYF
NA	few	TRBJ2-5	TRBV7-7	TGTGCTAGCAGCCCCCGGGGCCCCAACCCTACTCAAGAGACCCAGTACTTC	CASSPRGPNPTQETQYF
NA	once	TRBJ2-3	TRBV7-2	TGTGCCAGCAGGCTTTCTAGCACAGATACGCAGTATTTT	CASRLSSTDTQYF
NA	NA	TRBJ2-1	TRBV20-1	TGCAGTGCTAGAGATCTGGGCTCCTACAATGAGCAGTTCTTC	CSARDLGSYNEQFF
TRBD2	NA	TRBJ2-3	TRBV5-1	TGCGCCAGCAGCGGGAGGGCTAACACAGATACGCAGTATTTT	CASSGRANTDTQYF
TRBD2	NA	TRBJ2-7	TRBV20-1	TGCAGTGCTAAACCCTGGACTAGCGGGATTTCCTACGAGCAGTACTTC	CSAKPWTSGISYEQYF
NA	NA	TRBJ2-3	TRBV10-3	TGTGCCATCAGTGGGGGGATGTCAGATACGCAGTATTTT	CAISGGMSDTQYF
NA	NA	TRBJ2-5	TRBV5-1	TGCGCCAGCAGCTTGGTCGGTTCTGAAGAGACCCAGTACTTC	CASSLVGSEETQYF
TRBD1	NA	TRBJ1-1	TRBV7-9	TGTGCCAGCAGCTTGGGGAATACAGGGGGCACTGAAGCTTTCTTT	CASSLGNTGGTEAFF
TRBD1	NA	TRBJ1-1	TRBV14	TGTGCCAGCAGGGACAGGGGGAACACTGAAGCTTTCTTT	CASRDRGNTEAFF
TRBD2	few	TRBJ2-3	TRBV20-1	TGCAGTGCTAGAGAACTAGCGGGATACACAGATACGCAGTATTTT	CSARELAGYTDTQYF
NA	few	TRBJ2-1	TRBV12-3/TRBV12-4	TGTGCCAGCAGTTTTGGGGGGGGCGGCCATGAGCAGTTCTTC	CASSFGGGGHEQFF
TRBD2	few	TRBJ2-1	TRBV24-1	TGTGCCACCAGTGACCCTCTAGCGGGAGGTCCCAATGAGCAGTTCTTC	CATSDPLAGGPNEQFF
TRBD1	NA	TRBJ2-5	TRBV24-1	TGTGCCACCAGTGAGCCGGGACAGGGTCGAGAGACCCAGTACTTC	CATSEPGQGRETQYF
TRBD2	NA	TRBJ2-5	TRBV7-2	TGTGCCAGCAGCACCTCCGGGACTAGCGCGGAGACCCAGTACTTC	CASSTSGTSAETQYF
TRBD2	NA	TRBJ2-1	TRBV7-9	TGTGCCAGCAGCGTAGCGGGAGGGGGCGAGCAGTTCTTC	CASSVAGGGEQFF
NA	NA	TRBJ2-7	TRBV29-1	TGCTGCGTTGCAGCAGGGAGCTACGAGCAGTACTTC	CCVAAGSYEQYF
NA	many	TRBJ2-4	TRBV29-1	TGCAGCGTTGGTCCTTCAGCCAAAAACATTCAGTACTTC	CSVGPSAKNIQYF
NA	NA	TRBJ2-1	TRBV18	TGTGCCAGCTCACTGGACAGGGAGGGGAATGAGCAGTTCTTC	CASSLDREGNEQFF
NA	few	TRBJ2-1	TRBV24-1	TGTGCCACCAGTGATTATATTCTGGGGGGCAATGAGCAGTTCTTC	CATSDYILGGNEQFF
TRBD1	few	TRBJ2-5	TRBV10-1	TGCGCCAGCAGTGAAGGGACAGGGGGAGCAGAGACCCAGTACTTC	CASSEGTGGAETQYF
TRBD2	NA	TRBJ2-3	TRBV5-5	TGTGCCAGCAGCTTGTCCCTGCGCGGGAGTTTGTTAGATACGCAGTATTTT	CASSLSLRGSLLDTQYF
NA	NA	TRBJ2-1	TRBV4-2	TGTGCCAGCAGCCAAGATAAGGGTAGAGGTCTAGTTCACAATGAGCAGTTCTTC	CASSQDKGRGLVHNEQFF
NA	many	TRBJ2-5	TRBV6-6	TGTGCCAGCAGTTATGACTATCGGGAGACCCAGTACTTC	CASSYDYRETQYF
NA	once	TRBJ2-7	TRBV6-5	TGTGCCAGCAGTCCCGAGACAGGAGCCTACGAGCAGTACTTC	CASSPETGAYEQYF
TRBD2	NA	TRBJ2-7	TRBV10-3	TGTGCCACCCGTCTAGCGGGAGGTGCCTACGAGCAGTACTTC	CATRLAGGAYEQYF
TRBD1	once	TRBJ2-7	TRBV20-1	TGCAGTGCTACAGGGGACAGGGGGTACTACGAGCAGTACTTC	CSATGDRGYYEQYF
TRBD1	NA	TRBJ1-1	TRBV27	TGTGCCAGCAGTTGGGGACAGGGGGTTGGAGCTGAAGCTTTCTTT	CASSWGQGVGAEAFF
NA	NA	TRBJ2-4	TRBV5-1	TGCGCCAGCAGCTTGGGCGGGGAAACCAAAAACATTCAGTACTTC	CASSLGGETKNIQYF
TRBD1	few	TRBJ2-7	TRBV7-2	TGTGCCAGCAGCTACCGACAGGGCCCCATCTACGAGCAGTACTTC	CASSYRQGPIYEQYF